The sequence of this TCR beta chain was determined in a study of CD8 T cells in Susac syndrome. Study-level findings and limits: Regarding the TCR sequencing and HLA analysis, the study admitted that a relatively small number of individuals were involved.

Comments on this clonotype: The antigen remains undetermined.

Random hexamers were used to reverse transcribe the RNA input (0.5 to 1 ug). Amplification of TCR beta CDR3 was carried out by immunoSEQ multiplex PCR, which covered 54 Vbeta and 13 Jbeta segments. TCRdb ran MiXCR on the immunoSEQ multiplex PCR reads and lists one entry per CDR3 protein. The table lists 150,000 to 200,000 distinct CDR3 sequences, around 94% of them singletons. The multiple sclerosis controls were treatment-naive patients affected by stable or active relapsing-remitting disease. TEMRA cells were FACS-enriched and CD8+ and CD4+ T cells negatively isolated. Sequenced sample: CD4+ T cells from PBMCs. The TCR sequence derives from a human donor with multiple sclerosis.

The CDR3 DNA follows: TGTGCCAGCCTAGGGACAAGGAACACCGGGGAGCTGTTTTTT. Translated: CASLGTRNTGELFF. The chain combines TRBV19 with TRBJ2-2, with D perhaps matching TRBD1 (6 bases). The CDR3 is 14 amino acids. CDR1 LNHDA and CDR2 SQIVND come from the germline V gene (reference sequence). The ends were cut back, 9 bases at V and 1 base at J, with 12 bases in the middle.